Presented here are 19 T cell receptor beta chains from one specimen sequenced in a study of shared clonotypes between healthy human individuals (TCRdb year 2020). CD8 naive samples were obtained by positive selection for CCR7 among CD45RO-negative cells, yielding a CD45RA+CCR7+ population from which TemRA cells were excluded. Receptor amplification or capture employed the immunoSEQ multiplex PCR assay. The table was pulled from immuneACCESS by TCRdb, which kept in-frame rearrangements only. Such tables lose some clones; where checked, under half of the loss comes from unresolved V genes, and the rest has no known cause. In this sample the table shows hundreds of thousands of clones, 80% to 95% of which occur a single time. In total, the top ten clones hold 24% of the sample. Sequencing was done on a sample of naive CD8+ T cells sorted from blood. Interpreted using the paper, the cell subset or site label stands for: CD45RA+CCR7+. The source of these receptors is a man aged 25-45 years in good health.

The CDR3 DNA sequence: TGTGCCAGCAGCACAAGGGGGGAGAACACTGAAGCTTTCTTT. It translates to CASSTRGENTEAFF. The chain uses TRBV5-8 and TRBJ1-1, with D tentatively TRBD1 (6 bases). With 4 bases removed from V and 1 base from J, the gap between germline ends came to 11 bases. Per the germline V gene, CDR1 is SGHTS and CDR2 is YDEGEE. The CDR3 length is 14 residues. The variable domain in full, completed from reference TRBV5-8 and TRBJ1-1, reads EAGVTQSPTHLIKTRGQQATLRCSPISGHTSVYWYQQALGLGLQFLLWYDEGEERNRGNFPPRFSGRQFPNYSSELNVNALELEDSALYLCASSTRGENTEAFFGQGTRLTVV.

A single count supports this clone. The chain's CDR3 is CASSLLAGGWADTQYF. The CDR3 nucleotides read TGTGCCAGCAGTCTCTTAGCGGGAGGGTGGGCAGATACGCAGTATTTT. V is TRBV27 and J is TRBJ2-3; 11 bases fit TRBD2. V was clipped by 5 bases and J by 4 bases; unmatched bases: 8. Germline lookup yields CDR1 MNHEY and CDR2 SMNVEV (reference sequence). The CDR3 has 16 residues.

This sequence joins TRBV6-4 and TRBJ2-1; D is unclear. CDR1 MRHNA and CDR2 SNTAGT come from the germline V gene. The CDR3 loop spans 13 amino acids. Trimming removed 3 bases at V and 8 bases at J, with 11 bases between. The CDR3 DNA follows: TGTGCCAGCAGTGAGACTGGATACGATGAGCAGTTCTTC. Amino acid sequence: CASSETGYDEQFF.

The chain couples TRBV29-1 to TRBJ2-1; TRBD1 aligns across 7 bases. The germline V gene encodes CDR1 SQVTM and CDR2 ANQGSEA. J was trimmed by 8 bases and V by 5 bases; bases with no gene match: 6. The CDR3 consists of 12 residues. The CDR3 is CSVRQGFDEQFF. CDR3 DNA: TGCAGCGTTCGACAGGGCTTCGATGAGCAGTTCTTC.

CDR3 loop: CAISEANYGYTF. In nucleotides, the CDR3 is TGTGCCATCAGTGAGGCTAACTATGGCTACACCTTC. The gene calls are TRBV10-3 and TRBJ1-2; no clear D. Trimming pared 2 bases from V and 0 bases from J, leaving 1 base between. The CDR3 is made up of 12 amino acids. The germline CDR1 and CDR2 sequences are ENHRY and SYGVKD.

The chain combines TRBV7-6 with TRBJ2-7; D remains unclear. This CDR3 region has 14 residues. Looked up from germline, CDR1 is SGHVS and CDR2 is FNYEAQ. The V and J ends lost 3 bases and 2 bases respectively, with 11 bases between them. The CDR3 bases are TGTGCCAGCAGCTTGGACGCCGCCACCTACGAGCAGTACTTC. It translates to CASSLDAATYEQYF.

J is TRBJ2-3 and V is TRBV5-1; 9 bases match TRBD2. The CDR3 has 15 amino acids. From germline, CDR1 is SGHRS and CDR2 YFSETQ. V lost 1 base, J lost 2 bases, and 2 bases stayed unmatched. This CDR3 is CASSLTSGHTDTQYF. The CDR3 DNA follows: TGCGCCAGCAGCTTGACTAGCGGGCACACAGATACGCAGTATTTT.

V and J are TRBV11-2 and TRBJ2-5; tentatively, D is TRBD1 (6 bases). Germline values: CDR1 SGHAT, CDR2 FQNNGV. V lost 1 base and J lost 4, with 16 bases in between. The length of the CDR3 is 16 residues. CDR3 loop: CASSLGRTGLGETQYF. CDR3 DNA sequence: TGTGCCAGCAGCTTAGGGCGTACAGGGCTCGGAGAGACCCAGTACTTC.

This rearrangement joins TRBV5-1 to TRBJ2-3; D is undetermined. Germline V gives CDR1 SGHRS, CDR2 YFSETQ. V was clipped by 1 base and J by 3 bases, with 15 bases between them. The CDR3 length is 16 residues. The CDR3 coding sequence is TGCGCCAGCAGCTTGTCCGGTTCATCTCGGACAGATACGCAGTATTTT. It translates to CASSLSGSSRTDTQYF.

This chain links TRBV29-1 with TRBJ2-1; 9 bases map to TRBD2. The CDR3 spans 15 residues. V dropped 3 bases and J dropped 3; count of bases not matched to a gene: 6. Looked up from germline, CDR1 is SQVTM and CDR2 is ANQGSEA. CDR3 DNA sequence: TGCAGCGTTGAGTTAGCTAGCGGGGTCTACAATGAGCAGTTCTTC. The encoded protein is CSVELASGVYNEQFF.

This chain uses TRBV27 with TRBJ2-5; 9 bases align to TRBD2. This CDR3 contains 16 residues. The germline V gene has CDR1 MNHEY and CDR2 SMNVEV (reference sequence). V was pared by 6 bases and J by 2 bases, with 10 bases of the junction left unmatched. This CDR3 reads CASRVTSGLWQETQYF. CDR3 coding DNA: TGTGCCAGCAGGGTTACTAGCGGGTTGTGGCAAGAGACCCAGTACTTC.

The chain links TRBV7-8 to TRBJ1-5, with D tentatively TRBD1 (5 bases). V dropped 3 bases and J dropped 4 bases, with 10 bases sitting between them. Germline V gives CDR1 SGHVS, CDR2 FQNEAQ. The length of the CDR3 is 14 residues. The CDR3 loop reads CASSFGTENQPQHF. CDR3 bases: TGTGCCAGCAGCTTCGGGACGGAGAATCAGCCCCAGCATTTT.

This clone was counted many times. This chain connects TRBV6-6 to TRBJ1-1; D ambiguous. Deletions cut 4 bases from V and 5 bases from J, with 11 bases between. The CDR3 runs 13 residues. CDR1 is MNHNY, CDR2 SVGAGI, per germline (reference sequence). CDR3: CASSFLPGTEAFF. CDR3 in DNA: TGTGCCAGCAGTTTCCTTCCCGGAACTGAAGCTTTCTTT.

V gene TRBV11-2 combines with J gene TRBJ2-7, with a tentative D call TRBD1 (6 bases). V lost 1 base to trimming and J lost 3 bases, with 13 bases between them. Germline CDR1 SGHAT, CDR2 FQNNGV. The CDR3 consists of 15 residues. CDR3 sequence reads: CASSLGTGTYYEQYF. The CDR3 DNA reads TGTGCCAGCAGCTTAGGGACCGGGACATACTACGAGCAGTACTTC.

This chain connects TRBV9 to TRBJ2-1; TRBD2 matches at 10 bases. The CDR3 has 15 amino acids. Germline assignment: CDR1 SGDLS and CDR2 YYNGEE. Trimming took 1 base from V and 6 from J; bases not matched to a gene: 4. The CDR3, as DNA: TGTGCCAGCAGCGTATGGACTAGCGGTACCAATGAGCAGTTCTTC. It specifies CASSVWTSGTNEQFF.

This chain uses TRBV10-3 with TRBJ2-2, with D tentatively TRBD1 or TRBD2 (5 bases each). V shed 8 bases and J shed 2 bases, with 12 bases lying between them. CDR1 and CDR2 from the germline V gene are ENHRY and SYGVKD. The CDR3 loop spans 14 amino acids. CDR3 loop: CAIGERGNTGELFF. The CDR3 DNA is TGTGCCATCGGGGAGAGGGGCAACACCGGGGAGCTGTTTTTT.

This CDR3 is CASSSSSARTDTQYF. CDR3 DNA sequence: TGCGCCAGCAGCTCGTCTAGCGCCCGCACAGATACGCAGTATTTT. The chain is built from TRBV5-1 and TRBJ2-3; tentatively, D is TRBD2 (6 bases). Germline-derived CDR1 and CDR2 are SGHRS and YFSETQ. The CDR3 is 15 residues long. V was cut by 3 bases and J by 1 base, with 12 bases left in between.

V gene TRBV29-1 combines with J gene TRBJ2-7, with TRBD2 matching over 10 bases. Losses at the gene ends were 4 bases for V and 3 bases for J; bases not matched to a gene: 12. Germline CDR1 reads SQVTM; CDR2 reads ANQGSEA. CDR3 length: 16 amino acids. The CDR3 spells CSVGTSGHSGLYEQYF. The CDR3, as DNA: TGCAGCGTTGGGACTAGCGGCCACTCTGGCCTCTACGAGCAGTACTTC.

V and J are TRBV4-1 and TRBJ1-5, with D uncertain. Germline V gene lookup returns CDR1 MGHRA and CDR2 YSYEKL. V lost 1 base and J 7 bases, leaving 11 bases between the germline ends. The CDR3 extends over 14 amino acids. CDR3 DNA sequence: TGCGCCAGCAGCCAAGGGACTTTCAAACAGCCCCAGCATTTT. Residues: CASSQGTFKQPQHF.